This passage covers 31 T cell receptor beta chains from one sample sequenced in a study of human T cells and chemical hapten exposure. Documented time point: patch test 2, 6 weeks after DPC sensitization. Treatment: therapeutic diphenylcyclopropenone sensitization with weekly scalp DPC. TCRdb re-called the RACE reads with MiXCR, one entry per CDR3 protein. The data hold some 89,000 distinct CDR3 sequences, with 10% observed a single time. The sample was whole blood, taken in connection with sensitization to the hapten diphenylcyclopropenone (DPC). All receptors derive from a woman in her 30s with alopecia areata. Some clones in this sample may be carry-over from other donors' samples.

The CDR3 DNA reads as TGTGCCAGCAGCCCGCCAGGACAGGGGGCGAGAGAGACCCAGTACTTC. Its translation: CASSPPGQGARETQYF. The rearrangement uses TRBV11-2 and TRBJ2-5, with 11 bases identical to TRBD1. Germline loops: CDR1 SGHAT, CDR2 FQNNGV. This CDR3 is built from 16 residues. V lost 5 bases and J lost 4; bases outside the gene matches: 9. Drawing the rest from reference TRBV11-2 and TRBJ2-5, the complete variable domain is EAGVAQSPRYKIIEKRQSVAFWCNPISGHATLYWYQQILGQGPKLLIQFQNNGVVDDSQLPKDRFSAERLKGVDSTLKIQPAKLEDSAVYLCASSPPGQGARETQYFGPGTRLLVL.

V and J are TRBV7-2 and TRBJ1-1; D is possibly TRBD1 (5 bases). Between the trimmed V and J ends, which lost 8 bases and 2 bases, there was a span of 15 bases. The CDR3 loop spans 14 amino acids. Germline values: CDR1 SGHTA, CDR2 FQGNSA. CDR3 coding DNA: TGTGCCAGCGGAGGGCAGGGATCTAACACTGAAGCTTTCTTT. Its translation: CASGGQGSNTEAFF.

This clonotype has just a few counts. The CDR3 loop reads CSATDRASNQPQHF. The CDR3 bases are TGCAGTGCAACCGACAGAGCTAGCAATCAGCCCCAGCATTTT. This sequence joins TRBV20-1 and TRBJ1-5, with D possibly matching TRBD1 (5 bases). Germline V lookup: CDR1 DFQATT, CDR2 SNEGSKA (reference sequence). Trimming cost V 6 bases and J 0 bases, with 12 bases left between them. The CDR3 spans 14 residues.

The V gene is TRBV12-3 or TRBV12-4, the J gene TRBJ1-1, with 8 bases identical to TRBD1. V lost 6 bases to trimming and J lost 4 bases; unmatched junction nucleotides: 10. The CDR3 length is 15 residues. CDR3 amino acids: CASSRRTGIVTEAFF. In DNA, the CDR3 is TGTGCCAGCAGCCGGAGGACAGGGATTGTCACTGAAGCTTTCTTT.

The chain links TRBV28 to TRBJ2-7; D uncertain. Germline lookup yields CDR1 MDHEN and CDR2 SYDVKM. CDR3 length equals 12 residues. Trimming shortened V by 6 bases and J by 6 bases, and 12 bases separated the two germline ends. The CDR3 sequence: CASSQTPSEQYF. The CDR3 nucleotides are TGTGCCAGCAGCCAAACACCGTCCGAGCAGTACTTC.

This clonotype was seen at least ten times. The chain carries TRBV10-1 and TRBJ2-3; the match to TRBD2 covers 13 bases. Germline V gives CDR1 WNHNN, CDR2 SYGVQD (reference sequence). The CDR3 has 18 residues. V shed 8 bases and J 5 bases; nucleotides not matched to a gene: 16. The CDR3 loop is CASSFPTGLAGSGDTQYF. The DNA for the CDR3 is TGCGCCAGCTCCTTCCCCACGGGACTAGCGGGATCGGGAGATACGCAGTATTTT.

In its sample, this clonotype was seen many times. The chain joins TRBV9 to TRBJ1-2, with a weak D call TRBD1 (5 bases). V was pared by 3 bases and J by 5 bases, with 11 bases between. This CDR3 has 13 residues. Germline V gene sequence: CDR1 SGDLS, CDR2 YYNGEE. This chain's CDR3 is CASSATATYGYTF. The CDR3 DNA is TGTGCCAGCAGCGCGACAGCTACTTATGGCTACACCTTC.

Remarks on this clonotype: Its ends do not fully match the called genes, so a read error is possible. The chain has TRBV6-6 and TRBJ1-5, with 9 bases identical to TRBD1. CDR3 length: 14 amino acids. In germline, CDR1 is MNHNY, CDR2 SVGAGI (reference sequence). This CDR3 reads CAGSPDRGLQPQHF. The CDR3 coding sequence is TGTGCCGGCAGCCCCGACAGGGGGTTACAGCCCCAGCATTTT.

This clonotype was detected a few times. The rearrangement joins TRBV12-5 to TRBJ1-4; 8 bases line up with TRBD1. V lost 10 bases, J lost 7 bases, and 20 bases stayed unmatched. The CDR3 totals 17 residues. In germline, CDR1 is LGHNT, CDR2 FRNRAP. The CDR3 DNA is TGTGCTATCAGTCCCAGTAACATCCAGGGGGCGGGTGAAAAACTGTTTTTT. Its protein is CAISPSNIQGAGEKLFF.

This clonotype was observed at least ten times. The rearrangement links TRBV29-1 to TRBJ2-5, with D hard to call. The CDR3 extends over 12 amino acids. Germline V lookup: CDR1 SQVTM, CDR2 ANQGSEA. Trimming removed 4 bases from V and 1 base from J, with 7 bases in between. CDR3 nucleotide sequence: TGCAGCGTTGTGGGATCCCAAGAGACCCAGTACTTC. Translated, it gives CSVVGSQETQYF.

This clonotype was recorded a few times. This chain joins TRBV5-5 and TRBJ1-6; D is ambiguous. There are 12 residues in the CDR3. The V end was cut by 5 bases, the J end by 9 bases, with 9 bases between. CDR1 and CDR2 (germline): SGHKS, YYEKEE (reference sequence). The CDR3 spells CASRLTSSPLHF. The DNA of the CDR3 is TGTGCCAGCAGACTAACTTCTTCACCCCTCCACTTT.

This clonotype was seen more than once but under ten times. The chain joins TRBV6-5 to TRBJ2-3; D ambiguous. Germline CDR1 reads MNHEY; CDR2 reads SVGAGI. Trimming stripped 2 bases from V and 3 bases from J, with 6 bases between. The CDR3 covers 13 residues. CDR3 sequence reads: CASSYRVTDTQYF. For the CDR3, the DNA is TGTGCCAGCAGTTACCGGGTAACAGATACGCAGTATTTT.

This clonotype was seen more than once but under ten times. The chain uses TRBV10-3 and TRBJ2-3; tentative D call: TRBD2 (7 bases). The CDR3 is made up of 18 amino acids. Germline assignment: CDR1 ENHRY and CDR2 SYGVKD. Between the trimmed V and J ends, which lost 10 bases and 0 bases, there was a span of 26 bases. The CDR3 region has the DNA TGTGCCAGCTCCCACGAGTCGGGGGGCATTTCTAGCACAGATACGCAGTATTTT. Encoded protein: CASSHESGGISSTDTQYF.

The V call is TRBV28, the J call TRBJ2-4; 8 nucleotides match TRBD2. The CDR3 consists of 13 residues. Looked up from germline, CDR1 is MDHEN and CDR2 is SYDVKM. Germline trimming cut 8 bases from V and 6 bases from J; bases unmatched to any gene: 6. For the CDR3, the DNA is TGTGCCAGCCAGGGAGCGGGGGTAAACATTCAGTACTTC. Encoded protein: CASQGAGVNIQYF.

Only a few counts were recorded for this clonotype. The chain is built from TRBV7-6 and TRBJ2-1, with a weak D call TRBD1 (6 bases). CDR3 size: 16 residues. Per germline, CDR1 SGHVS and CDR2 FNYEAQ. The V end lost 0 bases, the J end lost 5 bases, and 14 bases lay between the germline ends. DNA for the CDR3: TGTGCCAGCAGCTTAGCGCCCACAGGGCCCCACAATGAGCAGTTCTTC. The encoded protein is CASSLAPTGPHNEQFF.

The table lists this clonotype with many counts. The chain recombines TRBV11-2 with TRBJ2-7; 9 bases match TRBD1. This CDR3 has 13 residues. The germline CDR1 and CDR2 sequences are SGHAT and FQNNGV. With V trimmed by 10 bases and J by 6 bases, 10 bases remained unmatched. CDR3 loop: CATARDRVPEQYF. The CDR3 DNA is TGTGCCACAGCACGGGACAGGGTCCCCGAGCAGTACTTC.

This clonotype was observed at least ten times. The chain recombines TRBV28 with TRBJ1-2, with 8 bases fitting TRBD1. The CDR3 spans 15 residues. The V gene's germline CDR1 is MDHEN and CDR2 SYDVKM. V trimming: 8 bases; J trimming: 7 bases; junction bases outside the gene matches: 15. The DNA for the CDR3 is TGTGCCAGCGTCTCTTCCCCCAGGGGGCAGAGTGGCTACACCTTC. Its protein is CASVSSPRGQSGYTF.

This clonotype showed up many times. The gene calls are TRBV12-3 or TRBV12-4 and TRBJ1-2; no clear D gene. Trimming removed 1 base at V and 5 bases at J, with 5 bases between. The CDR3 spans 12 residues. CDR3 loop: CASSLDNYGYTF. The CDR3 nucleotides are TGTGCCAGCAGTTTAGACAATTATGGCTACACCTTC.

V usage is TRBV15 and J usage is TRBJ2-2; D might be TRBD1 or TRBD2, each matching 6 bases. Germline V lookup: CDR1 LNHNV, CDR2 YYDKDF (reference sequence). The CDR3 has 16 amino acids. Between the trimmed V and J ends, which lost 5 bases and 5 bases, there was a span of 18 bases. For the CDR3, the DNA is TGTGCCACCAGCGGGTCCAGGGGACTTGCTACCGGGGAGCTGTTTTTT. Translating it yields CATSGSRGLATGELFF. The full variable domain, with the rest looked up from reference TRBV15 and TRBJ2-2, is DAMVIQNPRYQVTQFGKPVTLSCSQTLNHNVMYWYQQKSSQAPKLLFHYYDKDFNNEADTPDNFQSRRPNTSFCFLDIRSPGLGDTAMYLCATSGSRGLATGELFFGEGSRLTVL.

This rearrangement joins TRBV12-3 or TRBV12-4 to TRBJ1-4, with 10 bases lining up with TRBD1. The trim removed 4 bases at V and 12 bases at J, leaving 8 bases unmatched. The CDR3 sequence is 14 residues long. The CDR3 nucleotides are TGTGCCAGCAGTTCAGGGACAGGGGCAAGGGAACTGTTTTTT. Amino acids: CASSSGTGARELFF.

In this sample, this clonotype turned up many times. This chain uses TRBV5-1 with TRBJ2-7, with 7 positions matching TRBD2. Germline lookup yields CDR1 SGHRS and CDR2 YFSETQ. CDR3 length: 13 amino acids. J lost 5 bases, V lost 0 bases, and 2 bases had no gene match. CDR3 loop: CASSLGLADEQYF. In DNA, the CDR3 is TGCGCCAGCAGCTTGGGTCTAGCGGACGAGCAGTACTTC.

This clonotype was seen at least ten times. The chain employs TRBV14 and TRBJ1-4; no clear D gene. The V gene's germline CDR1 is SGHDN and CDR2 FVKESK. The germline V and J ends were trimmed by 0 bases and 11 bases, with 10 bases remaining between them. The CDR3 covers 13 residues. The CDR3 reads CASSQETVGKLFF. The CDR3 DNA sequence: TGTGCCAGCAGCCAAGAGACGGTCGGGAAACTGTTTTTT.

CDR3 loop: CASSPQIEETQYF. The DNA of the CDR3 is TGTGCCAGCAGCCCCCAGATAGAAGAGACCCAGTACTTC. The gene calls are TRBV11-2 and TRBJ2-5, with D uncertain. The V gene's germline CDR1 is SGHAT and CDR2 FQNNGV. V gave up 5 bases and J gave up 3 bases, with 10 bases separating them. This CDR3 is built from 13 residues.

This clonotype was observed many times. The chain couples TRBV4-1 to TRBJ2-1; 14 positions agree with TRBD2. J lost 9 bases, V lost 2 bases, and 3 bases had no gene match. Germline V gives CDR1 MGHRA, CDR2 YSYEKL. The CDR3 loop spans 15 amino acids. The CDR3 spells CASSQKGLAGVEQFF. DNA of the CDR3: TGCGCCAGCAGCCAAAAGGGACTAGCGGGAGTTGAGCAGTTCTTC.

The chain combines TRBV29-1 with TRBJ1-2, with TRBD1 matching over 8 bases. The CDR3 has 11 residues. J lost 7 bases, V lost 7 bases, and 5 bases had no gene match. Germline CDR1 and CDR2: SQVTM and ANQGSEA. The CDR3 DNA reads as TGCAGCGCCGGACAGGGCCTTGGCTACACCTTC. Protein product: CSAGQGLGYTF.

This clonotype was recorded many times. The J gene is TRBJ2-7, the V gene TRBV12-3 or TRBV12-4; D call uncertain. This CDR3 comprises 12 residues. Trimming shortened V by 5 bases and J by 6 bases, and 11 bases separated the two germline ends. The CDR3 region has the DNA TGTGCCAGCAGTCCCCGAAGTGGCGAGCAGTACTTC. This encodes CASSPRSGEQYF.

This clonotype came up many times. The genes are TRBV18 and TRBJ1-2, with D hard to call. Germline V gene sequence: CDR1 KGHSH, CDR2 LQKENI. The V gene lost 1 base and the J gene lost 5 bases, with 5 bases spanning the gap. The CDR3 length is 12 residues. CDR3 loop: CASSPLGYGYTF. The CDR3 DNA reads TGTGCCAGCTCACCACTAGGATATGGCTACACCTTC.

This chain links TRBV7-9 with TRBJ2-7, with TRBD2 matching over 10 bases. Looked up from germline, CDR1 is SEHNR and CDR2 is FQNEAQ (reference sequence). The CDR3 totals 15 residues. V was pared by 5 bases and J by 4 bases, with 8 bases of the junction left unmatched. CDR3 in DNA: TGTGCCAGCAGCCCCCTAGCGGGAGTCCGTTACGAGCAGTACTTC. This encodes CASSPLAGVRYEQYF. The full variable domain, in which reference TRBV7-9 and TRBJ2-7 provide the parts outside the CDR3, is DTGVSQNPRHKITKRGQNVTFRCDPISEHNRLYWYRQTLGQGPEFLTYFQNEAQLEKSRLLSDRFSAERPKGSFSTLEIQRTEQGDSAMYLCASSPLAGVRYEQYFGPGTRLTVT.

This clonotype has only a few counts. This chain uses TRBV2 with TRBJ2-1, with 7 bases aligning to TRBD2. CDR3 length equals 15 residues. The junction had 8 bases not matched to a gene; V was cut back by 6 bases and J by 3 bases. From germline, CDR1 is SNHLY and CDR2 FYNNEI. In DNA, the CDR3 is TGTGCCAGCAGGACTTTGGGGGGGAACTACAATGAGCAGTTCTTC. This sequence encodes CASRTLGGNYNEQFF.

This clonotype has only a few counts. The chain joins TRBV12-5 to TRBJ1-5, with TRBD1 matching over 9 bases. This CDR3 spans 15 amino acids. V lost 1 base, J lost 5 bases, and 3 bases stayed unmatched. The germline V gene has CDR1 LGHNT and CDR2 FRNRAP. This CDR3 is CASGLGDREYQPQHF. CDR3 in DNA: TGTGCTAGTGGTTTGGGGGACAGGGAGTATCAGCCCCAGCATTTT.

The table lists this clonotype with many counts. This chain uses TRBV7-6 with TRBJ1-5; 8 positions agree with TRBD1. Trimming took 4 bases from V and 2 from J; bases not matched to a gene: 1. The CDR3 runs 14 residues. The germline V gene has CDR1 SGHVS and CDR2 FNYEAQ. The CDR3 region is CASSWGQGNQPQHF. The CDR3 DNA follows: TGTGCCAGCAGCTGGGGACAGGGCAATCAGCCCCAGCATTTT.